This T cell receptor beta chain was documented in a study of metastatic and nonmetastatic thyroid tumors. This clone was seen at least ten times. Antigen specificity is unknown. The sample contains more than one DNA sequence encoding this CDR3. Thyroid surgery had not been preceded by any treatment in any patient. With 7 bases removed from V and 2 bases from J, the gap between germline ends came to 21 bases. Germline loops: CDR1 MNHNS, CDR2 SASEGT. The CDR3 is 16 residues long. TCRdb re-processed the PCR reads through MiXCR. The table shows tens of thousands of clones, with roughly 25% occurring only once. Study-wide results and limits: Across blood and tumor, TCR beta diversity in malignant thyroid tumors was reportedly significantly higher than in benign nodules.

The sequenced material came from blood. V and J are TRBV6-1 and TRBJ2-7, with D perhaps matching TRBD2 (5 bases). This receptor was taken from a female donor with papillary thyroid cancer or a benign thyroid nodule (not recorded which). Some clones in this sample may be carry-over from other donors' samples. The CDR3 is CASTPTPELGAYEQYF. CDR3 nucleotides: TGTGCCAGCACTCCCACGCCGGAGTTGGGAGCCTACGAGCAGTACTTC.